Listed below are T cell receptor beta chains from one sample, sequenced in a study of blood T cells in healthy people across ages. TCRdb called the 5' RACE reads again in MiXCR, with one record for every CDR3 protein. Among 350,000 to 450,000 distinct CDR3 sequences listed, 45% to 60% were seen once. The material sequenced was blood. The receptors here all came from a man in his fifties or sixties in good health. Both conserved end residues are part of each CDR3. The D gene is left open where the match is weak. Clone size is given for some rows only: seen once, a few or many times, or a class if the clone is expanded.

V: TRBV11-2
D: .
size: .
J: TRBJ2-5
CDR3: CASSLDRWLQETQYF
DNA: TGTGCCAGCAGCTTAGATCGATGGCTCCAAGAGACCCAGTACTTC

V: TRBV3-1
D: TRBD1
size: .
J: TRBJ1-2
CDR3: CASSQGTGDYGYTF
DNA: TGTGCCAGCAGCCAGGGCACAGGGGACTATGGCTACACCTTC

V: TRBV6-5
D: .
size: .
J: TRBJ2-7
CDR3: CASSRTQQGAYEQYF
DNA: TGTGCCAGCAGTCGCACTCAACAGGGTGCCTACGAGCAGTACTTC

V: TRBV7-6
D: TRBD1
size: .
J: TRBJ1-2
CDR3: CASSLAPGGGYGYTF
DNA: TGTGCCAGCAGCTTAGCTCCAGGGGGCGGCTATGGCTACACCTTC

V: TRBV7-3
D: .
size: .
J: TRBJ2-5
CDR3: CASSLTGGRQETQYF
DNA: TGTGCCAGCAGCTTAACCGGGGGCAGGCAAGAGACCCAGTACTTC

V: TRBV27
D: .
size: once
J: TRBJ1-2
CDR3: CASSSGQFGYTF
DNA: TGTGCCAGCAGTTCTGGACAGTTTGGCTACACCTTC

V: TRBV11-3
D: TRBD1
size: .
J: TRBJ2-3
CDR3: CASSTRTGGDTQYF
DNA: TGTGCCAGCAGCACGCGGACAGGGGGAGATACGCAGTATTTT

V: TRBV4-1
D: .
size: .
J: TRBJ2-7
CDR3: CASSQDRGPSYEQYF
DNA: TGCGCCAGCAGCCAAGACAGGGGACCCTCCTACGAGCAGTACTTC

V: TRBV27
D: .
size: few
J: TRBJ2-1
CDR3: CASSVRTYNEQFF
DNA: TGTGCCAGCAGTGTTCGGACCTACAATGAGCAGTTCTTC

V: TRBV29-1
D: .
size: few
J: TRBJ2-3
CDR3: CSVEVRLDTQYF
DNA: TGCAGCGTTGAAGTGAGGTTAGATACGCAGTATTTT

V: TRBV6-6
D: TRBD1
size: .
J: TRBJ2-5
CDR3: CASSYGDSQETQYF
DNA: TGTGCCAGCAGTTACGGGGACAGTCAAGAGACCCAGTACTTC

V: TRBV7-2
D: TRBD1
size: .
J: TRBJ1-6
CDR3: CASSLVPTGVNSPLHF
DNA: TGTGCCAGCAGCTTAGTACCGACAGGGGTAAACTCACCCCTCCACTTT

V: TRBV20-1
D: .
size: many
J: TRBJ2-1
CDR3: CSARWSSNEQFF
DNA: TGCAGTGCCAGATGGTCGTCCAATGAGCAGTTCTTC

V: TRBV12-3/TRBV12-4
D: .
size: once
J: TRBJ1-1
CDR3: CASSRGPRGTEAFF
DNA: TGTGCCAGCAGTAGGGGACCCCGAGGGACTGAAGCTTTCTTT

V: TRBV20-1
D: .
size: .
J: TRBJ2-5
CDR3: CSARDTGGTYQETQYF
DNA: TGCAGTGCTAGAGATACGGGGGGCACGTACCAAGAGACCCAGTACTTC

V: TRBV29-1
D: .
size: .
J: TRBJ2-5
CDR3: CSVGQTLETQYF
DNA: TGCAGCGTTGGACAGACATTGGAGACCCAGTACTTC

V: TRBV12-3/TRBV12-4
D: .
size: .
J: TRBJ2-7
CDR3: CASSPRPLLNSYEQYF
DNA: TGTGCCAGCAGTCCTAGACCCTTGCTCAACTCCTACGAGCAGTACTTC

V: TRBV7-9
D: TRBD2
size: once
J: TRBJ2-2
CDR3: CASSSSEAGGMNGELFF
DNA: TGTGCCAGCAGCTCTTCAGAAGCGGGAGGGATGAACGGGGAGCTGTTTTTT

V: TRBV7-9
D: .
size: .
J: TRBJ2-5
CDR3: CASSLVAGPRETQYF
DNA: TGTGCCAGCAGCTTAGTGGCAGGACCACGGGAGACCCAGTACTTC

V: TRBV5-1
D: .
size: .
J: TRBJ2-3
CDR3: CASSLVGSGRTDTQYF
DNA: TGCGCCAGCAGCTTGGTAGGTAGTGGACGCACAGATACGCAGTATTTT

V: TRBV5-1
D: TRBD2
size: few
J: TRBJ2-1
CDR3: CASSLELAGGNNEQFF
DNA: TGCGCCAGCAGCTTGGAACTAGCGGGAGGGAACAATGAGCAGTTCTTC

V: TRBV21-1
D: .
size: .
J: TRBJ2-3
CDR3: CARTARATDTQYF
DNA: TGTGCCAGAACCGCCAGGGCCACAGATACGCAGTATTTT

V: TRBV6-2/TRBV6-3
D: .
size: .
J: TRBJ2-3
CDR3: CASSYGGRRRTDTQYF
DNA: TGTGCCAGCAGTTACGGTGGACGAAGACGCACAGATACGCAGTATTTT

V: TRBV5-1
D: .
size: .
J: TRBJ2-1
CDR3: CASSHSQPYNEQFF
DNA: TGCGCCAGCAGCCACAGCCAGCCCTACAATGAGCAGTTCTTC

V: TRBV12-3/TRBV12-4
D: TRBD1
size: .
J: TRBJ2-7
CDR3: CASSRPGQGDEQYF
DNA: TGTGCCAGCAGTCGACCGGGACAGGGGGACGAGCAGTACTTC

V: TRBV7-8
D: .
size: many
J: TRBJ1-4
CDR3: CASSSTRGTNEKLFF
DNA: TGTGCCAGCAGTTCCACGCGGGGTACTAATGAAAAACTGTTTTTT

V: TRBV5-1
D: .
size: many
J: TRBJ2-5
CDR3: CASSSIGQPQETQYF
DNA: TGCGCCAGCAGCTCGATCGGACAGCCCCAAGAGACCCAGTACTTC

V: TRBV6-5
D: TRBD2
size: .
J: TRBJ2-7
CDR3: CASSYSDSGSLYEQYF
DNA: TGTGCCAGCAGTTACTCGGATAGCGGGAGTCTCTACGAGCAGTACTTC

V: TRBV4-3
D: .
size: few
J: TRBJ2-7
CDR3: CASSQRQGEVIGYEQYF
DNA: TGCGCCAGCAGCCAAAGGCAGGGAGAGGTTATAGGGTACGAGCAGTACTTC

V: TRBV28
D: TRBD1
size: .
J: TRBJ2-1
CDR3: CASSFAGTGGHEQFF
DNA: TGTGCCAGCAGTTTTGCCGGGACAGGGGGTCATGAGCAGTTCTTC

V: TRBV27
D: .
size: few
J: TRBJ2-3
CDR3: CASSPHHTDTQYF
DNA: TGTGCCAGCAGTCCCCACCACACAGATACGCAGTATTTT

V: TRBV12-3/TRBV12-4
D: .
size: few
J: TRBJ2-5
CDR3: CASSIVRETQYF
DNA: TGTGCCAGCAGCATCGTCCGGGAGACCCAGTACTTC

V: TRBV7-6
D: .
size: .
J: TRBJ2-3
CDR3: CASSFSRGATDTQYF
DNA: TGTGCCAGCAGCTTTTCCCGGGGGGCCACAGATACGCAGTATTTT

V: TRBV20-1
D: TRBD2
size: few
J: TRBJ2-7
CDR3: CSADAGTSGRSTYEQYF
DNA: TGCAGTGCCGATGCCGGGACTAGCGGGAGGTCTACCTACGAGCAGTACTTC

V: TRBV18
D: .
size: once
J: TRBJ2-7
CDR3: CASSPSSSYKQYF
DNA: TGTGCCAGCTCACCCTCAAGCTCCTACAAGCAGTACTTC

V: TRBV13
D: .
size: once
J: TRBJ1-1
CDR3: CASSRRGQNTEAFF
DNA: TGTGCCAGCAGCCGCCGGGGCCAAAACACTGAAGCTTTCTTT

V: TRBV7-2
D: .
size: .
J: TRBJ1-1
CDR3: CASRPTRNTEAFF
DNA: TGTGCCAGCAGACCTACAAGGAACACTGAAGCTTTCTTT

V: TRBV20-1
D: .
size: .
J: TRBJ2-6
CDR3: CSARRLRAGANVLTF
DNA: TGCAGTGCTAGAAGATTAAGAGCAGGGGCCAACGTCCTGACTTTC

V: TRBV28
D: TRBD1
size: many
J: TRBJ2-3
CDR3: CASSPQGRSTDTQYF
DNA: TGTGCCAGCAGTCCACAGGGGAGAAGCACAGATACGCAGTATTTT

V: TRBV20-1
D: TRBD2
size: .
J: TRBJ2-1
CDR3: CSAGEAPSGSSYNEQFF
DNA: TGCAGTGCTGGCGAGGCCCCTAGCGGGAGCTCCTACAATGAGCAGTTCTTC

V: TRBV27
D: .
size: .
J: TRBJ2-5
CDR3: CASSLRVRGETQYF
DNA: TGTGCCAGCAGTTTACGGGTCCGAGGAGAGACCCAGTACTTC

V: TRBV28
D: TRBD1
size: .
J: TRBJ2-7
CDR3: CASSNGQGRSSYEQYF
DNA: TGTGCCAGCAGCAACGGACAGGGCCGAAGCTCCTACGAGCAGTACTTC

V: TRBV7-9
D: TRBD1
size: .
J: TRBJ1-6
CDR3: CASSPDRGAPSPLHF
DNA: TGTGCCAGCAGCCCGGACAGGGGAGCTCCATCACCCCTCCACTTT

V: TRBV6-5
D: TRBD1
size: .
J: TRBJ2-1
CDR3: CASSVGQGSNEQFF
DNA: TGTGCCAGCAGCGTAGGACAGGGAAGTAATGAGCAGTTCTTC

V: TRBV24-1
D: TRBD1
size: .
J: TRBJ2-7
CDR3: CATGDPPGQPPLRSDEQYF
DNA: TGTGCCACCGGTGACCCACCGGGACAGCCCCCCCTTCGTTCCGACGAGCAGTACTTC

V: TRBV20-1
D: .
size: few
J: TRBJ2-3
CDR3: CSATSRGRSTDTQYF
DNA: TGCAGTGCTACGTCCCGCGGCCGAAGCACAGATACGCAGTATTTT

V: TRBV9
D: TRBD2
size: .
J: TRBJ2-1
CDR3: CASSGSLGGRAKNEQFF
DNA: TGTGCCAGCAGCGGGTCCTTAGGCGGGAGGGCCAAGAATGAGCAGTTCTTC

V: TRBV6-1
D: .
size: .
J: TRBJ2-7
CDR3: CASSEVVNEQYF
DNA: TGTGCCAGCAGTGAAGTGGTAAACGAGCAGTACTTC

V: TRBV14
D: .
size: .
J: TRBJ1-4
CDR3: CASSQDLGQAQRELFF
DNA: TGTGCCAGCAGCCAAGATCTCGGGCAGGCACAGAGAGAACTGTTTTTT

V: TRBV5-1
D: TRBD2
size: .
J: TRBJ2-1
CDR3: CASARTSGGYLNEQFF
DNA: TGCGCCAGCGCCAGGACTAGCGGGGGGTACCTAAATGAGCAGTTCTTC

V: TRBV10-3
D: .
size: .
J: TRBJ2-7
CDR3: CAISGGGYEQYF
DNA: TGTGCCATCTCGGGGGGCGGCTACGAGCAGTACTTC

V: TRBV7-2
D: .
size: .
J: TRBJ2-7
CDR3: CASSTYGPSSYGQYF
DNA: TGTGCCAGCAGCACGTACGGGCCGAGCTCCTACGGGCAGTACTTC

V: TRBV27
D: .
size: .
J: TRBJ2-3
CDR3: CASSPRYTDTQYF
DNA: TGTGCCAGCAGTCCCCGTTACACAGATACGCAGTATTTT

V: TRBV7-2
D: TRBD1
size: many
J: TRBJ1-2
CDR3: CASSRDRGGYGYTF
DNA: TGTGCCAGCAGCCGGGACAGGGGTGGCTATGGCTACACCTTC